This T cell receptor beta chain was retrieved from a study of blood T cells in healthy people across ages. Study-level findings and limits: Because sorting was not performed, PBMCs prevented conclusive naive versus antigen-experienced comparison. Possibly confounding the expanded clonotype changes was the fact that donor CMV status was unknown. Older age coincided with a roughly linear decline in TCR beta diversity per million T cells.

There were healthy Caucasian individuals from Russia, aged roughly 6 to 100, serving as donors. Trimming took off 1 base at V and 8 bases at J, with 17 bases between the two ends. The CDR3 sequence is 15 residues long. A sample-barcoded 5' primer and a J-beta primer mix were used in a second PCR of roughly 7 to 12 cycles. MiXCR, applied by TCRdb to the 5' RACE reads, yields one record per CDR3 protein. The data contain roughly 1,700,000 distinct CDR3 sequences, under 30% of them seen just once; the ten biggest clones take up roughly 8%. This clonotype was observed a handful of times. Its antigen is undetermined.

Material: blood. The chain uses TRBV12-3 or TRBV12-4 and TRBJ1-2; D is ambiguous. The clonotype comes from a woman in her 30s in good health. In DNA form, the CDR3 reads TGTGCCAGCAGTTTAGGTGTTACCCATGGCAGGGGCTACACCTTC. This encodes CASSLGVTHGRGYTF.